This T cell receptor (beta chain) was profiled in a study of blood T cell repertoires in COVID-19. CDR1 and CDR2 (germline): LNHDA, SQIVND (reference sequence). Between the trimmed V and J ends, which lost 5 bases and 4 bases, there was a span of 18 bases. The CDR3 has 15 amino acids. Only in-frame clones appear in the TCRdb table, and some are missing; sequencing was by immunoSEQ multiplex PCR. Among approximately 400,000 clones, roughly 92% were seen once, and the ten largest hold about 0.86%. This clonotype originated in a woman in her 40s who had been exposed to COVID-19. The chain employs TRBV19 and TRBJ2-7, with D possibly matching TRBD1 (6 bases). The sample consisted of PBMCs or T cells enriched from blood (not recorded which). In nucleotides, the CDR3 is TGTGCCAGTAGTCTCCGCTCAGGGGCCATGTACGAGCAGTACTTC. The encoded protein is CASSLRSGAMYEQYF.